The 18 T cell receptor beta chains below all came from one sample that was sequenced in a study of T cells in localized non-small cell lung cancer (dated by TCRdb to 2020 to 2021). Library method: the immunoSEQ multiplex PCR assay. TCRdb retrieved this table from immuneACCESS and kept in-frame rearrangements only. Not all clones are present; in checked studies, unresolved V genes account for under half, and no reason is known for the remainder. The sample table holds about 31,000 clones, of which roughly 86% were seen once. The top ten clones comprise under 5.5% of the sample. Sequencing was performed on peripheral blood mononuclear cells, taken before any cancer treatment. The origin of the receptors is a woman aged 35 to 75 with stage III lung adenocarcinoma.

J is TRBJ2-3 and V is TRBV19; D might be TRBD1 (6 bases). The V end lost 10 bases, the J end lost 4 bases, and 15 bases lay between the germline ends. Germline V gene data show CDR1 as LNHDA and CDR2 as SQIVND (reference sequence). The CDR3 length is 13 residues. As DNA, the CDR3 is TGTGCCACCACAAGACAGGCCCCAGATACGCAGTATTTT. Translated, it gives CATTRQAPDTQYF.

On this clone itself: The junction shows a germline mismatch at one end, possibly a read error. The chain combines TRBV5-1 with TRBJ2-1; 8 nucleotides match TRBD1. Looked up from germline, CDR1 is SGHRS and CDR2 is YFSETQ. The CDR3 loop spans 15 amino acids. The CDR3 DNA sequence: TGCGCCAGCAACTTGGCAGGGGGCGCCTACAATGAGCAGTTCTTC. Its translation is CASNLAGGAYNEQFF.

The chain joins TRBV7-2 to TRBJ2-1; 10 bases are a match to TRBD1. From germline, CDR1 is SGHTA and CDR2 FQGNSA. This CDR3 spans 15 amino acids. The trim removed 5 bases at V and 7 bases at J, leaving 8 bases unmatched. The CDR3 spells CASSTDRGWWNEQFF. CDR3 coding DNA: TGTGCCAGCAGCACGGACAGGGGGTGGTGGAATGAGCAGTTCTTC. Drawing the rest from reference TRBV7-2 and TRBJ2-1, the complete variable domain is GAGVSQSPSNKVTEKGKDVELRCDPISGHTALYWYRQSLGQGLEFLIYFQGNSAPDKSGLPSDRFSAERTGGSVSTLTIQRTQQEDSAVYLCASSTDRGWWNEQFFGPGTRLTVL.

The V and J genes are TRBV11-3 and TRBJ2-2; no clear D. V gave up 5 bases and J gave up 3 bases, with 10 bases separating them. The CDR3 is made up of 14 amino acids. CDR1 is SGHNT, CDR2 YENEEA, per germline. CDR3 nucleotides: TGTGCCAGCAGCGTGGATCCATACACCGGGGAGCTGTTTTTT. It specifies CASSVDPYTGELFF.

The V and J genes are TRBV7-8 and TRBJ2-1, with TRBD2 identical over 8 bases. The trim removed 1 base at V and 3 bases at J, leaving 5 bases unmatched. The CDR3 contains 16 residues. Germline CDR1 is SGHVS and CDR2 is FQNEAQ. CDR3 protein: CASSLGSGGFYNEQFF. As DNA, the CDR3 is TGTGCCAGCAGCTTAGGCAGCGGGGGATTCTACAATGAGCAGTTCTTC.

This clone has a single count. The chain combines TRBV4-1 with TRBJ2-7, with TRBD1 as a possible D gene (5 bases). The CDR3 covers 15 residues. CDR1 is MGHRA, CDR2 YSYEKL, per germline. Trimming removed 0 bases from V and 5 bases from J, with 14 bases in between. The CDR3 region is CASSQDPRQRNEQYF. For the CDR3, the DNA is TGCGCCAGCAGCCAAGACCCGCGACAGAGGAACGAGCAGTACTTC.

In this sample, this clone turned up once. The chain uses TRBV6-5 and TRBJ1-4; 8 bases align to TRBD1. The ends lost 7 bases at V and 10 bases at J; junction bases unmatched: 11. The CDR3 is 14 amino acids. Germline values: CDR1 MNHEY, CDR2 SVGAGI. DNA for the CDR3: TGTGCCAGCAACCCCGGAGGACAGGGTGGAAAACTGTTTTTT. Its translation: CASNPGGQGGKLFF.

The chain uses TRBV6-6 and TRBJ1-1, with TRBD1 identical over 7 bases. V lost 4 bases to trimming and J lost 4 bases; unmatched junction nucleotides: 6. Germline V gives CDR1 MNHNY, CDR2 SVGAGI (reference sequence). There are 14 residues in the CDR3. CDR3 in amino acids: CASSLQGFFTEAFF. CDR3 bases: TGTGCCAGCAGTTTACAGGGGTTTTTCACTGAAGCTTTCTTT.

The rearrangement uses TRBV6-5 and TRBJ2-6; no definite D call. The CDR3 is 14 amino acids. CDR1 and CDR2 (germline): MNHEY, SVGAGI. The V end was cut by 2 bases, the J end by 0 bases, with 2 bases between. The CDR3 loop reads CASSYGSGANVLTF. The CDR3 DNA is TGTGCCAGCAGTTACGGCTCTGGGGCCAACGTCCTGACTTTC.

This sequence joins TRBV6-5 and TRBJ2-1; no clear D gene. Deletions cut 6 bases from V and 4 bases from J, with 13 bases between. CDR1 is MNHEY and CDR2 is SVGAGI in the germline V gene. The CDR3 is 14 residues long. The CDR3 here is CASRGNLGYNEQFF. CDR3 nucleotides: TGTGCCAGCAGGGGAAATCTGGGGTACAATGAGCAGTTCTTC.

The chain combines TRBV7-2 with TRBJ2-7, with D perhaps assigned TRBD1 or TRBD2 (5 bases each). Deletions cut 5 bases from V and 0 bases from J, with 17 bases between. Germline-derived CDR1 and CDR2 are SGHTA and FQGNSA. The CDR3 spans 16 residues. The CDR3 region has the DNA TGTGCCAGCAGCCCAACTGCCGGGACGTTCTCCTACGAGCAGTACTTC. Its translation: CASSPTAGTFSYEQYF.

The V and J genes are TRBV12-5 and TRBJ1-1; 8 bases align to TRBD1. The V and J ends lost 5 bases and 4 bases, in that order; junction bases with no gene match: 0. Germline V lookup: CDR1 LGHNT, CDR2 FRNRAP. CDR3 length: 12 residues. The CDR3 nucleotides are TGTGCTAGTGGTACAGGGGGCACTGAAGCTTTCTTT. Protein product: CASGTGGTEAFF.

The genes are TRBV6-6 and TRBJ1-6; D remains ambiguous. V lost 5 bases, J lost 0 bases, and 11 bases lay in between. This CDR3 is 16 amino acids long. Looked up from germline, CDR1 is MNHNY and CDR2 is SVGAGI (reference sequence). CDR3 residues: CASSITPSSYNSPLHF. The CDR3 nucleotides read TGTGCCAGCAGTATAACACCGAGCTCCTATAATTCACCCCTCCACTTT.

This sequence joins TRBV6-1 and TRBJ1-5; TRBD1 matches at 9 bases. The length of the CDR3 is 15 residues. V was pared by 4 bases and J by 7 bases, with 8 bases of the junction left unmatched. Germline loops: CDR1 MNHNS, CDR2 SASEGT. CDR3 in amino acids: CASSVTGGAEQPQHF. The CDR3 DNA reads TGTGCCAGCAGTGTTACAGGGGGCGCGGAACAGCCCCAGCATTTT.

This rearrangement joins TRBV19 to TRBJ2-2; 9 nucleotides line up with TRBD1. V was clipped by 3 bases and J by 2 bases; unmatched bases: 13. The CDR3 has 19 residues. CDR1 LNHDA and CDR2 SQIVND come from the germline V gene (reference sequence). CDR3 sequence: CASSIAGTGTSLNTGELFF. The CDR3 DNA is TGTGCCAGTAGTATCGCCGGGACAGGGACGTCCCTCAACACCGGGGAGCTGTTTTTT.

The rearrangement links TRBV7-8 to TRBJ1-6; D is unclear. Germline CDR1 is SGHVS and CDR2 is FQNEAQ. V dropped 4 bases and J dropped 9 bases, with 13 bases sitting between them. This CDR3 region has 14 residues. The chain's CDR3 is CASSYEGWGSPLHF. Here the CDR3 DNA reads TGTGCCAGCAGCTACGAGGGATGGGGTTCACCCCTCCACTTT.

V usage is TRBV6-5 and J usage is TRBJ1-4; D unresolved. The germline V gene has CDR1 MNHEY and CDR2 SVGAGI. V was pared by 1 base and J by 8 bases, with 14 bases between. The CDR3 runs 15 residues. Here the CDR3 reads CASSYFERAGEKLFF. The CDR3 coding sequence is TGTGCCAGCAGTTACTTCGAGAGGGCGGGAGAAAAACTGTTTTTT.

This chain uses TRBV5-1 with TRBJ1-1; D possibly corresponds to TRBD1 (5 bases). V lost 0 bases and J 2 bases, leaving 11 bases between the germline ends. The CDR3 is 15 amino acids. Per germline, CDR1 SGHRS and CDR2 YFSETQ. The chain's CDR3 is CASSLAGAGNTEAFF. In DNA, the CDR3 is TGCGCCAGCAGCTTGGCCGGGGCGGGAAACACTGAAGCTTTCTTT. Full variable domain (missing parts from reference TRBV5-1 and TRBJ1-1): KAGVTQTPRYLIKTRGQQVTLSCSPISGHRSVSWYQQTPGQGLQFLFEYFSETQRNKGNFPGRFSGRQFSNSRSEMNVSTLELGDSALYLCASSLAGAGNTEAFFGQGTRLTVV.